This is a list of T cell receptor beta chains from one sample in a study of CD8 T cells in ankylosing spondylitis. TCRdb re-analysed the 5' RACE reads in MiXCR, keeping a single row per CDR3 protein. Of 100,000 to 150,000 distinct CDR3 sequences in the sample, roughly 15% were seen once. The specimen was blood, either unsorted or a sorted T cell fraction (not recorded which). All receptors derive from a female donor with ankylosing spondylitis or in good health (not recorded which). The CDR3 runs from the conserved cysteine through the conserved F or W. The D gene is left open where the match is weak. The listing skips clone size in some rows; elsewhere it reads once, few, many or a size class.

v_call: TRBV11-2; clone_size: .; d_call: .; j_call: TRBJ2-3; cdr3_aa: CASSIRTGTRSTDTQYF; cdr3_nt: TGTGCCAGCAGCATACGAACCGGGACAAGGAGCACAGATACGCAGTATTTT
v_call: TRBV7-9; clone_size: few; d_call: .; j_call: TRBJ2-3; cdr3_aa: CASSLAGVPPADTQYF; cdr3_nt: TGTGCCAGCAGCTTAGCAGGGGTACCCCCGGCAGATACGCAGTATTTT
v_call: TRBV7-2; clone_size: .; d_call: .; j_call: TRBJ2-1; cdr3_aa: CASSLAFGGGYNEQFF; cdr3_nt: TGTGCCAGCAGCTTAGCTTTCGGGGGAGGCTACAATGAGCAGTTCTTC
v_call: TRBV7-7; clone_size: many; d_call: TRBD1; j_call: TRBJ1-1; cdr3_aa: CASSLPRTGVMNTEAFF; cdr3_nt: TGTGCTAGCAGCTTACCCAGGACAGGGGTCATGAACACTGAAGCTTTCTTT
v_call: TRBV29-1; clone_size: many; d_call: TRBD1; j_call: TRBJ1-5; cdr3_aa: CSVREQGASQPQHF; cdr3_nt: TGCAGCGTTCGGGAGCAGGGGGCAAGTCAGCCCCAGCATTTT
v_call: TRBV18; clone_size: few; d_call: .; j_call: TRBJ2-5; cdr3_aa: CASSLRDIQETQYF; cdr3_nt: TGTGCCAGCTCGCTACGGGACATCCAAGAGACCCAGTACTTC
v_call: TRBV4-1; clone_size: few; d_call: TRBD1; j_call: TRBJ2-1; cdr3_aa: CASSPLQGALANEQFF; cdr3_nt: TGCGCCAGCAGCCCCCTACAGGGGGCGTTGGCCAATGAGCAGTTCTTC
v_call: TRBV5-1; clone_size: few; d_call: TRBD2; j_call: TRBJ2-1; cdr3_aa: CASSRGGATYNEQFF; cdr3_nt: TGCGCCAGCAGCCGCGGGGGGGCCACCTACAATGAGCAGTTCTTC
v_call: TRBV7-3; clone_size: many; d_call: .; j_call: TRBJ2-5; cdr3_aa: CASSPGAQETQYF; cdr3_nt: TGTGCCAGCAGCCCAGGGGCCCAAGAGACCCAGTACTTC
v_call: TRBV20-1; clone_size: many; d_call: TRBD1; j_call: TRBJ2-1; cdr3_aa: CSATGQGPSYNEQFF; cdr3_nt: TGCAGTGCTACCGGACAGGGGCCTTCCTACAATGAGCAGTTCTTC
v_call: TRBV18; clone_size: .; d_call: .; j_call: TRBJ1-5; cdr3_aa: CASSPGGPNQPQHF; cdr3_nt: TGTGCCAGCTCACCTGGAGGGCCTAATCAGCCCCAGCATTTT
v_call: TRBV12-3/TRBV12-4; clone_size: .; d_call: TRBD1; j_call: TRBJ1-1; cdr3_aa: CASSPRDRGTWAFF; cdr3_nt: TGTGCCAGCAGTCCCCGGGACAGGGGGACTTGGGCTTTCTTT
v_call: TRBV18; clone_size: many; d_call: TRBD1; j_call: TRBJ1-2; cdr3_aa: CASSLGQGDGYTF; cdr3_nt: TGTGCCAGCTCACTGGGACAGGGAGATGGCTACACCTTC
v_call: TRBV29-1; clone_size: many; d_call: .; j_call: TRBJ1-3; cdr3_aa: CSVEGSSGNTIYF; cdr3_nt: TGCAGCGTTGAGGGGTCCTCTGGAAACACCATATATTTT
v_call: TRBV5-1; clone_size: many; d_call: .; j_call: TRBJ2-3; cdr3_aa: CASQTPGGDSDTQYF; cdr3_nt: TGCGCCAGCCAGACCCCGGGGGGCGATTCAGATACGCAGTATTTT
v_call: TRBV6-5; clone_size: many; d_call: .; j_call: TRBJ2-1; cdr3_aa: CASSLQKSYNEQFF; cdr3_nt: TGTGCCAGCAGTTTACAGAAATCTTACAATGAGCAGTTCTTC
v_call: TRBV5-1; clone_size: few; d_call: .; j_call: TRBJ2-1; cdr3_aa: CASSLVFEQFF; cdr3_nt: TGCGCCAGCAGCTTGGTTTTCGAGCAGTTCTTC
v_call: TRBV7-9; clone_size: many; d_call: .; j_call: TRBJ1-3; cdr3_aa: CASSLGSDSSGNTIYF; cdr3_nt: TGTGCCAGCAGCTTAGGCTCGGACAGCTCTGGAAACACCATATATTTT
v_call: TRBV12-3/TRBV12-4; clone_size: few; d_call: .; j_call: TRBJ1-5; cdr3_aa: CASSSGPQPQHF; cdr3_nt: TGTGCCAGCAGTTCGGGGCCTCAGCCCCAGCATTTT
v_call: TRBV20-1; clone_size: many; d_call: TRBD2; j_call: TRBJ2-1; cdr3_aa: CSAKILAGGYSSYNEQFF; cdr3_nt: TGCAGTGCTAAAATACTAGCGGGGGGCTATAGCTCCTACAATGAGCAGTTCTTC
v_call: TRBV12-3/TRBV12-4; clone_size: many; d_call: .; j_call: TRBJ1-6; cdr3_aa: CASSRFNSPLHF; cdr3_nt: TGTGCCAGCAGCCGTTTTAATTCACCCCTCCACTTT
v_call: TRBV29-1; clone_size: .; d_call: TRBD1; j_call: TRBJ2-3; cdr3_aa: CSVEEGTGAPDTQYF; cdr3_nt: TGCAGCGTTGAAGAGGGGACAGGGGCCCCAGATACGCAGTATTTT
v_call: TRBV20-1; clone_size: many; d_call: .; j_call: TRBJ2-3; cdr3_aa: CSARDSATDTQYF; cdr3_nt: TGCAGTGCTAGAGATTCGGCCACAGATACGCAGTATTTT
v_call: TRBV18; clone_size: many; d_call: .; j_call: TRBJ1-1; cdr3_aa: CASSPDILNTEAFF; cdr3_nt: TGTGCCAGCTCACCAGACATTTTGAACACTGAAGCTTTCTTT
v_call: TRBV6-1; clone_size: .; d_call: .; j_call: TRBJ1-3; cdr3_aa: CASRPTDNSGNTIYF; cdr3_nt: TGTGCCAGTCGACCCACGGACAACTCTGGAAACACCATATATTTT
v_call: TRBV7-9; clone_size: .; d_call: TRBD2; j_call: TRBJ2-3; cdr3_aa: CASDGNPAGSADTQYF; cdr3_nt: TGTGCCAGCGACGGTAATCCAGCGGGATCCGCAGATACGCAGTATTTT
v_call: TRBV29-1; clone_size: .; d_call: TRBD2; j_call: TRBJ2-1; cdr3_aa: CSVEGRGGGGNEQFF; cdr3_nt: TGCAGCGTTGAGGGCCGGGGGGGCGGAGGGAATGAGCAGTTCTTC
v_call: TRBV6-5; clone_size: few; d_call: .; j_call: TRBJ2-6; cdr3_aa: CASSYGPPTGANVLTF; cdr3_nt: TGTGCCAGCAGTTACGGGCCGCCGACGGGGGCCAACGTCCTGACTTTC
v_call: TRBV5-1; clone_size: .; d_call: TRBD1; j_call: TRBJ1-1; cdr3_aa: CASSFGQGPYTEAFF; cdr3_nt: TGCGCCAGCAGCTTCGGACAGGGGCCGTACACTGAAGCTTTCTTT
v_call: TRBV28; clone_size: few; d_call: .; j_call: TRBJ2-1; cdr3_aa: CASTGGSMGNEQFF; cdr3_nt: TGTGCCAGCACCGGCGGCAGCATGGGCAATGAGCAGTTCTTC
v_call: TRBV6-1; clone_size: few; d_call: TRBD2; j_call: TRBJ2-7; cdr3_aa: CASRPGLAGTYEQYF; cdr3_nt: TGTGCCAGCAGACCGGGACTAGCCGGCACCTACGAGCAGTACTTC
v_call: TRBV7-9; clone_size: .; d_call: .; j_call: TRBJ2-3; cdr3_aa: CASRDDDHTQYF; cdr3_nt: TGTGCCAGCAGGGATGATGATCATACGCAGTATTTT
v_call: TRBV7-9; clone_size: .; d_call: TRBD1; j_call: TRBJ1-5; cdr3_aa: CASSSRDSSNQPQHF; cdr3_nt: TGTGCCAGCAGCTCCCGGGACAGCAGCAATCAGCCCCAGCATTTT
v_call: TRBV28; clone_size: few; d_call: TRBD2; j_call: TRBJ2-1; cdr3_aa: CASSSGGISYNEQFF; cdr3_nt: TGTGCCAGCTCCAGCGGGGGAATCTCCTACAATGAGCAGTTCTTC
v_call: TRBV24-1; clone_size: few; d_call: .; j_call: TRBJ1-1; cdr3_aa: CATSEGGITKAFF; cdr3_nt: TGTGCCACCAGTGAAGGAGGGATTACTAAAGCTTTCTTT
v_call: TRBV20-1; clone_size: few; d_call: .; j_call: TRBJ1-1; cdr3_aa: CSARDPGGAGTEAFF; cdr3_nt: TGCAGTGCTAGAGATCCGGGAGGGGCTGGCACTGAAGCTTTCTTT
v_call: TRBV7-3; clone_size: many; d_call: TRBD1; j_call: TRBJ2-1; cdr3_aa: CASSTRGGQGVNEQFF; cdr3_nt: TGTGCCAGCAGCACACGGGGGGGACAGGGGGTCAATGAGCAGTTCTTC
v_call: TRBV11-2; clone_size: .; d_call: TRBD1; j_call: TRBJ2-1; cdr3_aa: CASSLLGLSATGVSGNEKFF; cdr3_nt: TGTGCCAGCAGCTTACTGGGATTATCTGCGACAGGGGTATCAGGGAATGAGAAGTTCTTC
v_call: TRBV15; clone_size: few; d_call: TRBD1; j_call: TRBJ2-2; cdr3_aa: CATSTQGYTGELFF; cdr3_nt: TGTGCCACCAGCACACAGGGGTACACCGGGGAGCTGTTTTTT
v_call: TRBV5-1; clone_size: many; d_call: .; j_call: TRBJ2-5; cdr3_aa: CASSLEGETQYF; cdr3_nt: TGTGCCAGCAGTTTAGAGGGGGAGACCCAGTACTTC
v_call: TRBV23-1; clone_size: .; d_call: .; j_call: TRBJ2-1; cdr3_aa: CASSHPTGVGEQFF; cdr3_nt: TGCGCCAGCAGTCATCCCACGGGGGTTGGTGAGCAGTTCTTC
v_call: TRBV9; clone_size: many; d_call: .; j_call: TRBJ2-1; cdr3_aa: CASSHSNEQFF; cdr3_nt: TGTGCCAGCAGTCATAGTAATGAGCAGTTCTTC
v_call: TRBV12-3/TRBV12-4; clone_size: many; d_call: .; j_call: TRBJ2-5; cdr3_aa: CASSTSRAGETQYF; cdr3_nt: TGTGCCAGCAGTACCTCCCGAGCCGGAGAGACCCAGTACTTC
v_call: TRBV7-9; clone_size: few; d_call: .; j_call: TRBJ2-3; cdr3_aa: CASSLAGRTSTDTQYF; cdr3_nt: TGTGCCAGCAGCTTAGCCGGACGAACGAGCACAGATACGCAGTATTTT
v_call: TRBV6-2/TRBV6-3; clone_size: few; d_call: .; j_call: TRBJ1-1; cdr3_aa: CASRRGDGYTEAFF; cdr3_nt: TGTGCCAGCCGTCGTGGGGATGGGTACACTGAAGCTTTCTTT
v_call: TRBV11-2; clone_size: few; d_call: .; j_call: TRBJ2-5; cdr3_aa: CASSLAGGAGETQYF; cdr3_nt: TGTGCCAGCAGCTTAGCAGGGGGGGCTGGTGAGACCCAGTACTTC
v_call: TRBV20-1; clone_size: few; d_call: TRBD2; j_call: TRBJ2-1; cdr3_aa: CSAKRGGSYNEQFF; cdr3_nt: TGCAGTGCTAAGCGGGGGGGATCCTACAATGAGCAGTTCTTC
v_call: TRBV20-1; clone_size: few; d_call: TRBD2; j_call: TRBJ2-1; cdr3_aa: CSASSVAGGRRSYNEQFF; cdr3_nt: TGCAGTGCTAGTTCGGTAGCGGGAGGGCGGCGATCCTACAATGAGCAGTTCTTC